This T cell receptor (beta chain) was profiled in a study of technical replicates of blood from a handful of donors. Produced via immunoSEQ multiplex PCR; TCRdb's table is partial and in-frame only. The sample lists 50,000 to 60,000 clones, roughly 91% occurring once. The origin of this receptor is a human donor in good health. Some clones in this sample may be carry-over from other donors' samples. Sequencing used PBMCs.

The CDR3 region has the DNA TGTGCCACCAGCAGAGAGGCTGGGAGTAATCAGCCCCAGCATTTT. It specifies CATSREAGSNQPQHF. V gene TRBV15 combines with J gene TRBJ1-5; D remains unclear. Germline V gives CDR1 LNHNV, CDR2 YYDKDF (reference sequence). The CDR3 contains 15 residues. Trimming shortened V by 0 bases and J by 4 bases, and 10 bases separated the two germline ends. The whole variable domain, filled in from reference TRBV15 and TRBJ1-5, reads DAMVIQNPRYQVTQFGKPVTLSCSQTLNHNVMYWYQQKSSQAPKLLFHYYDKDFNNEADTPDNFQSRRPNTSFCFLDIRSPGLGDTAMYLCATSREAGSNQPQHFGDGTRLSIL.